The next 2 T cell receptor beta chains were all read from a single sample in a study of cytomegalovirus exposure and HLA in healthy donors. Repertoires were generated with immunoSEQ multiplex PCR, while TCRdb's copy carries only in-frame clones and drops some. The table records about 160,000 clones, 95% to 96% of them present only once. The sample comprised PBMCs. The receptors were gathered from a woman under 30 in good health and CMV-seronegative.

CDR3 DNA sequence: TGTGCCAGCGGGTGGGAGTACGAGCAGTACTTC. Translation gives CASGWEYEQYF. The rearrangement uses TRBV6-1 and TRBJ2-7, with D perhaps TRBD2 (5 bases). V was clipped by 8 bases and J by 4 bases, with 9 bases between them. The CDR3 runs 11 residues. Germline CDR1 MNHNS, CDR2 SASEGT.

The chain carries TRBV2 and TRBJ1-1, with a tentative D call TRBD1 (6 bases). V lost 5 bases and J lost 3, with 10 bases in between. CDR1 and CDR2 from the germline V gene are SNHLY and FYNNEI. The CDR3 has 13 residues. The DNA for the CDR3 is TGTGCCAGCAGTAGGGACACATACACTGAAGCTTTCTTT. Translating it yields CASSRDTYTEAFF.